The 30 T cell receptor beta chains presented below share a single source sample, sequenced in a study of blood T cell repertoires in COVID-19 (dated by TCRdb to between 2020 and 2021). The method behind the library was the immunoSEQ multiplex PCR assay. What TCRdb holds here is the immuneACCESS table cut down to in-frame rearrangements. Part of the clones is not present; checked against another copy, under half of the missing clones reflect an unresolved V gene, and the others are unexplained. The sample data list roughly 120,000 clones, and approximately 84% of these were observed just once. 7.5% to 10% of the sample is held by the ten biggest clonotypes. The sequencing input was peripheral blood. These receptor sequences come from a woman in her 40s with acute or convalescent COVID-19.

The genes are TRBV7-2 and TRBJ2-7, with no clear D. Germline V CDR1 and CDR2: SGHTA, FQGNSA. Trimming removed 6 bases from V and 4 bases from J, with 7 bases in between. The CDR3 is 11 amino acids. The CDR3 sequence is CASSTVYEQYF. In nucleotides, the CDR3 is TGTGCCAGCAGTACGGTATACGAGCAGTACTTC. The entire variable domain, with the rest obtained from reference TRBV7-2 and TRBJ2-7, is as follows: GAGVSQSPSNKVTEKGKDVELRCDPISGHTALYWYRQSLGQGLEFLIYFQGNSAPDKSGLPSDRFSAERTGGSVSTLTIQRTQQEDSAVYLCASSTVYEQYFGPGTRLTVT.

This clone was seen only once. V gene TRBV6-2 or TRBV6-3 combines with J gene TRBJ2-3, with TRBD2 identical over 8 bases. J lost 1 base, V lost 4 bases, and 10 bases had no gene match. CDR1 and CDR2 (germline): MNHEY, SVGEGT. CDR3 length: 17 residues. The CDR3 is CASSSYPGGGGTDTQYF. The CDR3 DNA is TGTGCCAGCAGTTCTTACCCCGGGGGGGGTGGCACAGATACGCAGTATTTT.

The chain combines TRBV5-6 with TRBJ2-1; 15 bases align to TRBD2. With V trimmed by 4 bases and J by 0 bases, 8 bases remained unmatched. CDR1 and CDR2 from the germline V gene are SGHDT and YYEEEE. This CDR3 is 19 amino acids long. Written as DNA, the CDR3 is TGTGCCAGCAGCCCGGGACTAGCGGGGGGACATAGCTCCTACAATGAGCAGTTCTTC. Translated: CASSPGLAGGHSSYNEQFF.

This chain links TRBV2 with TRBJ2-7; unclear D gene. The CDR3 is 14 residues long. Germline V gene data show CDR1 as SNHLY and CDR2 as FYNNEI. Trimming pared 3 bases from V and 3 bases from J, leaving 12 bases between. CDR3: CASSEGRKRYEQYF. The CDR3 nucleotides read TGTGCCAGCAGTGAGGGCCGCAAACGCTACGAGCAGTACTTC.

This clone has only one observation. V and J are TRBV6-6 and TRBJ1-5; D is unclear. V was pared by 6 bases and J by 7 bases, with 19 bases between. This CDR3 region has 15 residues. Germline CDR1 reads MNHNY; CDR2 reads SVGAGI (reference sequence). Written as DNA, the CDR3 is TGTGCCAGCAGCCTAGGTCTTAGCTCGGGGCAGCCCCAGCATTTT. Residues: CASSLGLSSGQPQHF.

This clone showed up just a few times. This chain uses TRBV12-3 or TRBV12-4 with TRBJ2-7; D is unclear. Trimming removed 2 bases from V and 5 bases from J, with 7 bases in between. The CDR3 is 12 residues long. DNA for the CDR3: TGTGCCAGCAGTTTACAGTACCACGAGCAGTACTTC. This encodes CASSLQYHEQYF.

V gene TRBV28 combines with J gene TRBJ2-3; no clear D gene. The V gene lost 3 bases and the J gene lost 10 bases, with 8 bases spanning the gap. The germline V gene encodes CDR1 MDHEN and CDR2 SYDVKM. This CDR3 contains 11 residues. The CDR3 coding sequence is TGTGCCAGCAGTTTGGGCTGGGCGCAGTATTTT. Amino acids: CASSLGWAQYF. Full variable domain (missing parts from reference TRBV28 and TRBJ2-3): DVKVTQSSRYLVKRTGEKVFLECVQDMDHENMFWYRQDPGLGLRLIYFSYDVKMKEKGDIPEGYSVSREKKERFSLILESASTNQTSMYLCASSLGWAQYFGPGTRLTVL.

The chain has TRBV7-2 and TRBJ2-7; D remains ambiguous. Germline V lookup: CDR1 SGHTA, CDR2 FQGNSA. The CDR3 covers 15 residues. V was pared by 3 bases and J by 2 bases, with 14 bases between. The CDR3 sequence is CASSLSPVLTYEQYF. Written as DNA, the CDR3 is TGTGCCAGCAGCTTGTCTCCGGTGCTAACCTACGAGCAGTACTTC.

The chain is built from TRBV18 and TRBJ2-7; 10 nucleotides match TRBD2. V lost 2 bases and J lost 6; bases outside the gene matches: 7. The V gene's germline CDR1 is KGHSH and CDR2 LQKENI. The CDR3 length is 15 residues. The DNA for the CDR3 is TGTGCCAGCTCACCAAATTTCCTAGCGGGGGCCGAGCAGTACTTC. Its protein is CASSPNFLAGAEQYF.

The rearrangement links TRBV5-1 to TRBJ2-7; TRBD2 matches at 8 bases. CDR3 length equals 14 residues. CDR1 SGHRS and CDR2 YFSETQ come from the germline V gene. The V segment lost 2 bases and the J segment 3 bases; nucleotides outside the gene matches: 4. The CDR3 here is CASSFGGGNYEQYF. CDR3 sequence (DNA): TGCGCCAGCAGCTTTGGCGGGGGGAACTACGAGCAGTACTTC.

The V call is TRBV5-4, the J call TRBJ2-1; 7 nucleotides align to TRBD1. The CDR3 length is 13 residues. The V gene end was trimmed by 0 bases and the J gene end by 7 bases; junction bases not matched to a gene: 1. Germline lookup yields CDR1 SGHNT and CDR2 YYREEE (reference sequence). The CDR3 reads CASSLEGANEQFF. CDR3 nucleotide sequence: TGTGCCAGCAGCTTGGAGGGGGCGAATGAGCAGTTCTTC.

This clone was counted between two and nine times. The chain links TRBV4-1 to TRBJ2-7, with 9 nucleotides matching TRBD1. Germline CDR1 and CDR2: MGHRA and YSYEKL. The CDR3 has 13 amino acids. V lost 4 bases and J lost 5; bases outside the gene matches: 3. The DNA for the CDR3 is TGCGCCAGCAGCCGGAGGACAGGGGACGAGCAGTACTTC. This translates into CASSRRTGDEQYF.

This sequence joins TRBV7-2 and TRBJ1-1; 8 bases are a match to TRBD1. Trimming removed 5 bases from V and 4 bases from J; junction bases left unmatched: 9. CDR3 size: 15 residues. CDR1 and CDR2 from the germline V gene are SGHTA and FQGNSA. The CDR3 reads CASSLQGAFGTEAFF. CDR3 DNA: TGTGCCAGCAGCCTTCAGGGGGCGTTTGGCACTGAAGCTTTCTTT.

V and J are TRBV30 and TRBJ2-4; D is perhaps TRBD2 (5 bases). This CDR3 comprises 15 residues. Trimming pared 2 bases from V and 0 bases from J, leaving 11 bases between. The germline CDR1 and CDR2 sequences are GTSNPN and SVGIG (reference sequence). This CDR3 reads CAWSTGSVAKNIQYF. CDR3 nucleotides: TGTGCCTGGAGTACGGGGTCAGTAGCCAAAAACATTCAGTACTTC.

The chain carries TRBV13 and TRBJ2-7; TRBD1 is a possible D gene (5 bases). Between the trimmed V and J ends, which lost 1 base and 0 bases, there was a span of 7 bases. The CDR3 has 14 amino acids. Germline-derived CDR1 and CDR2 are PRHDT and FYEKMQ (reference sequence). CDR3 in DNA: TGTGCCAGCAGCTTAGCGCAGGGCTCCTACGAGCAGTACTTC. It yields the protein CASSLAQGSYEQYF.

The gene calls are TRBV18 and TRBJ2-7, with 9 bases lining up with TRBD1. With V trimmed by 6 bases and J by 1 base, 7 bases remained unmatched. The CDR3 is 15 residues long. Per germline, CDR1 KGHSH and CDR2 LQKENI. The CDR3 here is CASSPTGQGSYEQYF. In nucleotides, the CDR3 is TGTGCCAGCTCCCCCACGGGACAGGGTTCCTACGAGCAGTACTTC.

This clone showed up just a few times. The DNA of the CDR3 is TGTGCCAGCAGAATGATGAAGGACAGGGAGGTCTATGGCTACACCTTC. Translated, it gives CASRMMKDREVYGYTF. The chain links TRBV5-6 to TRBJ1-2; 8 positions match TRBD1. Trimming removed 5 bases from V and 4 bases from J; junction bases left unmatched: 13. Germline CDR1 reads SGHDT; CDR2 reads YYEEEE. The CDR3 contains 16 residues.

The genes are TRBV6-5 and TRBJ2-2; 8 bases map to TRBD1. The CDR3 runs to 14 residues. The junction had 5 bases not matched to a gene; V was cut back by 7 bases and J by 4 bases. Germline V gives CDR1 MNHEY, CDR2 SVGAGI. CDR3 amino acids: CASNRQGSTGELFF. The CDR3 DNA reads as TGTGCCAGCAATAGACAGGGGAGCACCGGGGAGCTGTTTTTT.

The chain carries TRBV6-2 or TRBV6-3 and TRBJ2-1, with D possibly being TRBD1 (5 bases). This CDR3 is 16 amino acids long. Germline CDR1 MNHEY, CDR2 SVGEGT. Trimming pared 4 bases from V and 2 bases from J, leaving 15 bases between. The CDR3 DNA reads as TGTGCCAGCAGTTCCGGATCAGGGTACACCTACAATGAGCAGTTCTTC. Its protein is CASSSGSGYTYNEQFF.

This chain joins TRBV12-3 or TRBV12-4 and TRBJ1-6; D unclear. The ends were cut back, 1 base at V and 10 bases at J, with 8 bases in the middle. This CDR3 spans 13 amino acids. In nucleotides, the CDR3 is TGTGCCAGCAGTTTAGGGAGGGAATCACCCCTCCACTTT. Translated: CASSLGRESPLHF.

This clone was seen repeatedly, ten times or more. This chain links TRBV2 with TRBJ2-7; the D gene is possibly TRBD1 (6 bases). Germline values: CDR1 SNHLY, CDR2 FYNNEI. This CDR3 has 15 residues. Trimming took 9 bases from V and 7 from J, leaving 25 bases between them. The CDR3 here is CASGGGQLAVGEQYF. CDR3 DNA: TGTGCCAGTGGGGGCGGGCAACTCGCGGTGGGAGAGCAGTACTTC. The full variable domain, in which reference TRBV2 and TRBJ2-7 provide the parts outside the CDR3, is EPEVTQTPSHQVTQMGQEVILRCVPISNHLYFYWYRQILGQKVEFLVSFYNNEISEKSEIFDDQFSVERPDGSNFTLKIRSTKLEDSAMYFCASGGGQLAVGEQYFGPGTRLTVT.

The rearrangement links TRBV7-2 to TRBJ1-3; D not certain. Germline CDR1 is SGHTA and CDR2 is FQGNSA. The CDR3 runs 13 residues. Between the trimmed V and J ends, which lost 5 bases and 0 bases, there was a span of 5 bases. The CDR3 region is CASSPGSGNTIYF. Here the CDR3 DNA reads TGTGCCAGCAGCCCCGGCTCTGGAAACACCATATATTTT. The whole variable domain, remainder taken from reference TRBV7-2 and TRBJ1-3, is GAGVSQSPSNKVTEKGKDVELRCDPISGHTALYWYRQSLGQGLEFLIYFQGNSAPDKSGLPSDRFSAERTGGSVSTLTIQRTQQEDSAVYLCASSPGSGNTIYFGEGSWLTVV.

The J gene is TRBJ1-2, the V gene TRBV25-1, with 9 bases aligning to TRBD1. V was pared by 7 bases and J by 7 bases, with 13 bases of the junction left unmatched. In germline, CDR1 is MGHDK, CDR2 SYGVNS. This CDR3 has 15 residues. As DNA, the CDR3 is TGTGCCAGCACAGGGACAGGGTATTATGTGGGTGGCTACACCTTC. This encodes CASTGTGYYVGGYTF.

The CDR3 DNA follows: TGTGCCAGCAGCTTGTTTAGGGGGGGCCCAGAGACCCAGTACTTC. It yields the protein CASSLFRGGPETQYF. J is TRBJ2-5 and V is TRBV5-4; D possibly corresponds to TRBD2 (7 bases). Between the trimmed V and J ends, which lost 1 base and 4 bases, there was a span of 14 bases. CDR3 length: 15 residues. In germline, CDR1 is SGHNT, CDR2 YYREEE (reference sequence).

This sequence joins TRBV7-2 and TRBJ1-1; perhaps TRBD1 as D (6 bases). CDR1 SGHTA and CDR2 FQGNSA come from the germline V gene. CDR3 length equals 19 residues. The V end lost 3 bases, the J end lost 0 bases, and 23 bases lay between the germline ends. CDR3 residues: CASSFPNQDRQRMNTEAFF. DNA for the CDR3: TGTGCCAGCAGCTTCCCGAACCAAGACAGGCAGAGGATGAACACTGAAGCTTTCTTT.

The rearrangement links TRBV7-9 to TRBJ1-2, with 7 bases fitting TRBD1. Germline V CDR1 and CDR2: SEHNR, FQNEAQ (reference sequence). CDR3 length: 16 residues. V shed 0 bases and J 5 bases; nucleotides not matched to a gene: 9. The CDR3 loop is CASSLATGTATYGYTF. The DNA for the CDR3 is TGTGCCAGCAGCTTAGCGACCGGGACAGCCACTTATGGCTACACCTTC.

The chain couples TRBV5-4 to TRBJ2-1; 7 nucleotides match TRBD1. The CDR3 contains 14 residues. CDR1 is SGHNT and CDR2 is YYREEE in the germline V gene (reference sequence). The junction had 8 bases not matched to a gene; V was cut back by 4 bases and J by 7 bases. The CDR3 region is CASSTRQGMNEQFF. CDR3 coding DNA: TGTGCCAGCAGCACAAGACAGGGTATGAATGAGCAGTTCTTC.

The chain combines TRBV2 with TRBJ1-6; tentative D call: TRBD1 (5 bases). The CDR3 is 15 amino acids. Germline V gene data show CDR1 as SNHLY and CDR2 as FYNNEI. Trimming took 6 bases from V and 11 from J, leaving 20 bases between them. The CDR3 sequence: CASSPRSGDRPPLHF. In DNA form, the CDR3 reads TGTGCCAGCAGCCCACGGTCGGGGGATCGGCCACCCCTCCACTTT.

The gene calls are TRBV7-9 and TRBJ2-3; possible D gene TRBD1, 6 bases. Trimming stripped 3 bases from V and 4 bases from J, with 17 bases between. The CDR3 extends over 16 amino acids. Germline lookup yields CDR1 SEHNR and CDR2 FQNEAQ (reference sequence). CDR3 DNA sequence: TGTGCCAGCAGCTTTTCGGGGACAAAGGTGGCAGATACGCAGTATTTT. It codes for CASSFSGTKVADTQYF.

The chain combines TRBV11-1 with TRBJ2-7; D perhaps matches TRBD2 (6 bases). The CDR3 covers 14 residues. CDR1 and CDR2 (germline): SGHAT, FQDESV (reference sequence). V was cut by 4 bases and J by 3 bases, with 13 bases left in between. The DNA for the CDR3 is TGTGCCAGCAGCTCGGGACTCTCGAACTACGAGCAGTACTTC. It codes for CASSSGLSNYEQYF.